Listed below are T cell receptor beta chains from one sample, sequenced in a study of T-cell memory formation after mild COVID-19. TCRdb re-called the 5' RACE reads with MiXCR, one entry per CDR3 protein. The sample includes 300,000 to 350,000 distinct CDR3 sequences, over 10% of them seen just once. Material: PBMCs or a T cell subset sorted from them (not recorded which). The receptors here all came from a man aged 18 to 30 who had mild COVID-19 (a few samples of this study predate the infection). Cell type and time point are not known. The conserved cysteine and the conserved F or W are not part of the CDR3 here. D genes are given only for firm matches. Clone size is given for some rows only: seen once, a few or many times, or a class if the clone is expanded.

CDR3	size	V	J	D
SAPGGAPGDEQF	.	TRBV20-1	TRBJ2-1	.
ASSQDSRVSGNTIY	.	TRBV4-3	TRBJ1-3	.
ASSAGTGGEKKH	few	TRBV4-3	TRBJ1-5	TRBD1
SVEDRLGGLRGYT	.	TRBV29-1	TRBJ1-2	TRBD1
ASSGTLVAEQF	.	TRBV11-2	TRBJ2-1	.
ATSHRDREGTQH	many	TRBV24-1	TRBJ1-5	TRBD1
ASSGRGIRNQPQH	.	TRBV2	TRBJ1-5	.
ASSTGQGFGQETQY	few	TRBV11-1	TRBJ2-5	TRBD1
AISEPAGVSDGYT	many	TRBV10-3	TRBJ1-2	.
ASSLGVGVLIDTQY	.	TRBV12-3/TRBV12-4	TRBJ2-3	.
ASSLTGVEQY	.	TRBV7-2	TRBJ2-7	TRBD1
ASSPHLAFGDEQF	.	TRBV12-3/TRBV12-4	TRBJ2-1	.
ASSPPGEEAF	few	TRBV5-5	TRBJ1-1	.
SASGQSYQPQH	few	TRBV20-1	TRBJ1-5	TRBD1
ASSPSRSNEQF	.	TRBV5-1	TRBJ2-1	.
ASSLSRGGLQETQY	once	TRBV28	TRBJ2-5	.
ASSRGLAGANNEQF	.	TRBV7-3	TRBJ2-1	TRBD2
ASSLDPPISVQADTQY	few	TRBV7-9	TRBJ2-3	.
SARGLGQGVQPQH	.	TRBV20-1	TRBJ1-5	TRBD1
AISMDRNYGYT	.	TRBV10-3	TRBJ1-2	.
ASSLPKGNEQF	.	TRBV28	TRBJ2-1	.
ASSYSNSYYGYT	.	TRBV6-5	TRBJ1-2	.
ASSRTPGTGSDTQY	many	TRBV4-3	TRBJ2-3	TRBD1
AWSRTGGVGTYEQY	few	TRBV30	TRBJ2-7	TRBD1
SARDRLTGELF	.	TRBV20-1	TRBJ2-2	.
ASSSLRRDGYT	few	TRBV12-3/TRBV12-4	TRBJ1-2	.
ASSLSPGTSGGDEQF	few	TRBV7-9	TRBJ2-1	TRBD2
ASSRAGFEQY	.	TRBV25-1	TRBJ2-7	.
ASSFEGQGDEAF	.	TRBV27	TRBJ1-1	TRBD1
ASSGQGSNTGELF	.	TRBV3-1	TRBJ2-2	TRBD1
ASSLGREGGGTDTQY	.	TRBV5-1	TRBJ2-3	.